These 18 T cell receptor beta chains originate from one sample sequenced in a study of cytomegalovirus exposure and HLA in healthy donors. The PCR contained 60 Vbeta and 13 Jbeta primers. Data came from immunoSEQ multiplex PCR; TCRdb stores just in-frame clones and leaves some out. This sample has 150,000 to 200,000 clones, with approximately 70% found just once. Sequencing used PBMCs. These receptors were obtained from a woman aged 30 to 39 in good health and CMV-seronegative.

Only a few counts were recorded for this clone. This sequence joins TRBV19 and TRBJ2-3; weak D call: TRBD2 (6 bases). The CDR3 is made up of 15 amino acids. CDR1 is LNHDA and CDR2 is SQIVND in the germline V gene (reference sequence). V was cut by 4 bases and J by 6 bases, with 17 bases left in between. The DNA of the CDR3 is TGTGCCAGTAGTACCCATTGGGGAGGAGCTGATACGCAGTATTTT. This encodes CASSTHWGGADTQYF.

This sequence joins TRBV27 and TRBJ1-2; D remains unclear. In germline, CDR1 is MNHEY, CDR2 SMNVEV (reference sequence). V was pared by 4 bases and J by 0 bases, with 6 bases between. This CDR3 contains 13 residues. The CDR3 region has the DNA TGTGCCAGCAGTTCGGGGTCTAACTATGGCTACACCTTC. Residues: CASSSGSNYGYTF.

V is TRBV6-6 and J is TRBJ2-3, with TRBD1 as a possible D gene (6 bases). The CDR3 runs 15 residues. The V and J ends lost 6 bases and 0 bases respectively, with 13 bases between them. Looked up from germline, CDR1 is MNHNY and CDR2 is SVGAGI (reference sequence). CDR3 region: CASRASTGSTDTQYF. The CDR3, as DNA: TGTGCCAGCAGAGCCTCCACAGGGAGCACAGATACGCAGTATTTT.

This clone came up once. The rearrangement uses TRBV7-8 and TRBJ2-7; D possibly corresponds to TRBD2 (7 bases). The V and J ends lost 2 bases and 4 bases respectively, with 15 bases between them. The CDR3 is 15 amino acids. Per germline, CDR1 SGHVS and CDR2 FQNEAQ. This CDR3 reads CASSLIGGLQYEQYF. In DNA form, the CDR3 reads TGTGCCAGCAGCTTAATCGGGGGGCTTCAGTACGAGCAGTACTTC.

The chain couples TRBV29-1 to TRBJ1-3; no clear D. The ends were cut back, 3 bases at V and 4 bases at J, with 4 bases in the middle. Germline CDR1 reads SQVTM; CDR2 reads ANQGSEA. The CDR3 loop spans 11 amino acids. The CDR3 spells CSVDVGNTIYF. The CDR3 DNA follows: TGCAGCGTTGATGTAGGAAACACCATATATTTT.

Here the CDR3 reads CASSVRQGDYGYTF. DNA for the CDR3: TGTGCCAGCAGTGTCCGACAGGGCGACTATGGCTACACCTTC. This chain uses TRBV6-4 with TRBJ1-2, with TRBD1 matching 7 bases. V shed 4 bases, J shed 3 bases, and the junction held 5 bases outside the gene matches. This CDR3 has 14 residues. Germline V CDR1 and CDR2: MRHNA, SNTAGT.

This clone was counted a few times. The chain is built from TRBV7-3 and TRBJ1-6; no firm D call. Germline-derived CDR1 and CDR2 are SGHTA and FQGTGA. This CDR3 has 15 amino acids. Trimming cost V 0 bases and J 7 bases, with 10 bases left between them. In nucleotides, the CDR3 is TGTGCCAGCAGCTTAACATCCCGGTCGAATTCACCCCTCCACTTT. It specifies CASSLTSRSNSPLHF.

The V gene is TRBV27, the J gene TRBJ2-7; no clear D. The CDR3 sequence is 14 residues long. Looked up from germline, CDR1 is MNHEY and CDR2 is SMNVEV (reference sequence). V lost 5 bases and J 3 bases, leaving 14 bases between the germline ends. The CDR3 here is CASSLGPTHYEQYF. The CDR3 DNA reads TGTGCCAGCAGTCTTGGTCCGACTCACTACGAGCAGTACTTC.

This chain links TRBV2 with TRBJ2-7; 10 nucleotides agree with TRBD2. This CDR3 region has 14 residues. The germline gives CDR1 SNHLY, CDR2 FYNNEI. With V trimmed by 6 bases and J by 3 bases, 5 bases remained unmatched. The DNA of the CDR3 is TGTGCCAGCAGCCGGACTAGCGGTGACTACGAGCAGTACTTC. Its protein product is CASSRTSGDYEQYF. Full variable domain (rest looked up from reference TRBV2 and TRBJ2-7): EPEVTQTPSHQVTQMGQEVILRCVPISNHLYFYWYRQILGQKVEFLVSFYNNEISEKSEIFDDQFSVERPDGSNFTLKIRSTKLEDSAMYFCASSRTSGDYEQYFGPGTRLTVT.

This chain joins TRBV25-1 and TRBJ2-5, with TRBD2 as a possible D gene (7 bases). This CDR3 contains 15 residues. V dropped 1 base and J dropped 5 bases, with 14 bases sitting between them. Germline CDR1 is MGHDK and CDR2 is SYGVNS. The CDR3 reads CASSEFGGAGETQYF. In DNA form, the CDR3 reads TGTGCCAGCAGTGAATTTGGGGGGGCGGGGGAGACCCAGTACTTC.

This clone was detected a few times. V and J are TRBV29-1 and TRBJ2-3; 9 nucleotides agree with TRBD2. Germline V gene lookup returns CDR1 SQVTM and CDR2 ANQGSEA. The CDR3 totals 19 residues. The junction had 19 bases not matched to a gene; V was cut back by 6 bases and J by 0 bases. CDR3 region: CSVAGGSGRVSWSTDTQYF. The CDR3 nucleotides read TGCAGCGTCGCGGGGGGTAGCGGGAGAGTGTCCTGGAGCACAGATACGCAGTATTTT.

This clone appeared once. The chain uses TRBV29-1 and TRBJ1-1, with D unresolved. V lost 4 bases to trimming and J lost 0 bases, with 12 bases between them. This CDR3 has 14 residues. The germline CDR1 and CDR2 sequences are SQVTM and ANQGSEA. Here the CDR3 DNA reads TGCAGCGTTGCTTGGCGGAATTTGAACACTGAAGCTTTCTTT. Its translation is CSVAWRNLNTEAFF.

The CDR3 loop is CSVAWGQGAETQYF. In nucleotides, the CDR3 is TGCAGCGTCGCGTGGGGACAGGGGGCAGAGACCCAGTACTTC. This chain joins TRBV29-1 and TRBJ2-5; TRBD1 agrees at 12 bases. V was clipped by 6 bases and J by 4 bases; unmatched bases: 6. Germline lookup yields CDR1 SQVTM and CDR2 ANQGSEA. The CDR3 totals 14 residues.

This clone was counted between two and nine times. The chain combines TRBV6-1 with TRBJ2-3, with D unresolved. Germline CDR1 MNHNS, CDR2 SASEGT. CDR3 length equals 15 residues. Trimming cost V 4 bases and J 3 bases, with 14 bases left between them. The CDR3 region has the DNA TGTGCCAGCAGTGGATTAGCCCCTGGAACAGATACGCAGTATTTT. It is translated as CASSGLAPGTDTQYF.

V usage is TRBV7-9 and J usage is TRBJ1-2; D is unresolved. Germline assignment: CDR1 SEHNR and CDR2 FQNEAQ (reference sequence). V was clipped by 2 bases and J by 0 bases, with 7 bases between them. This CDR3 is 14 amino acids long. CDR3 amino acids: CASSLFRTNYGYTF. As DNA, the CDR3 is TGTGCCAGCAGCTTATTCAGAACTAACTATGGCTACACCTTC. Looking up the rest from reference TRBV7-9 and TRBJ1-2 gives the full variable domain: DTGVSQNPRHKITKRGQNVTFRCDPISEHNRLYWYRQTLGQGPEFLTYFQNEAQLEKSRLLSDRFSAERPKGSFSTLEIQRTEQGDSAMYLCASSLFRTNYGYTFGSGTRLTVV.

The CDR3 here is CASSLAGGPNNEQFF. In nucleotides, the CDR3 is TGTGCCAGCAGTCTAGCGGGGGGCCCAAACAATGAGCAGTTCTTC. The chain uses TRBV6-5 and TRBJ2-1; TRBD2 matches at 11 bases. CDR1 is MNHEY and CDR2 is SVGAGI in the germline V gene. V dropped 5 bases and J dropped 5; count of bases not matched to a gene: 5. The CDR3 covers 15 residues.

The rearrangement links TRBV6-1 to TRBJ1-5; 8 bases are shared with TRBD1. The CDR3 has 15 residues. With V trimmed by 5 bases and J by 3 bases, 6 bases remained unmatched. CDR1 and CDR2 (germline): MNHNS, SASEGT. CDR3 nucleotides: TGTGCCAGCAGTCACAGGGGGGAAAACAATCAGCCCCAGCATTTT. Its translation: CASSHRGENNQPQHF.

The rearrangement uses TRBV4-3 and TRBJ2-2; D gene unclear. This CDR3 is 14 amino acids long. The germline V gene has CDR1 LGHNA and CDR2 YSLEER. V dropped 1 base and J dropped 5 bases, with 8 bases sitting between them. This CDR3 reads CASSQVTLTGELFF. CDR3 coding DNA: TGCGCCAGCAGCCAAGTTACTTTAACCGGGGAGCTGTTTTTT.